A selection of T cell receptor beta chains follows, all from one sample in a study of Graves' ophthalmopathy and Graves' hyperthyroidism. TCRdb reprocessed the multiplex PCR reads via MiXCR and lists one record per CDR3 protein. This repertoire shows about 740,000 distinct CDR3 sequences, around 40% found once; its top ten account for 44%. Material for sequencing was peripheral blood. Receptors were obtained from an adult man with Graves' ophthalmopathy. CDR3s include the opening cysteine and the closing phenylalanine or tryptophan. D genes are given only for firm matches. Clone size is stated in some rows and not others, as once, few, many or a class when expanded.

d_call,j_call,clone_size,v_call,cdr3_aa,cdr3_nt
-,TRBJ1-1,-,TRBV13,CASSQAVFNTEAFF,TGTGCCAGCAGTCAGGCAGTTTTTAACACTGAAGCTTTCTTT
TRBD1,TRBJ1-2,few,TRBV20-1,CSAPGQNNYGYTF,TGCAGCGCGCCGGGACAGAATAACTATGGCTACACCTTC
TRBD1,TRBJ2-7,few,TRBV10-3,CASGDRVRIYEQYF,TGTGCCAGCGGGGACAGGGTGAGAATCTACGAGCAGTACTTC
-,TRBJ2-2,few,TRBV25-1,CASSKDSTGELFF,TGTGCCAGCAGCAAGGACAGCACCGGGGAGCTGTTTTTT
-,TRBJ1-2,-,TRBV2,CASSSQGFGDTF,TGTGCCAGCAGCTCGCAGGGGTTTGGTGACACCTTC
TRBD1,TRBJ1-5,few,TRBV2,CASSEETGSSNQPQHF,TGTGCCAGCAGTGAGGAGACAGGGTCGAGCAATCAGCCCCAGCATTTT
TRBD1,TRBJ1-4,many,TRBV2,CASSRSGGVNEKLFF,TGTGCCAGCAGTAGATCAGGGGGCGTTAATGAAAAACTGTTTTTT
-,TRBJ2-5,-,TRBV12-3/TRBV12-4,CASSLMGTQETQYF,TGTGCCAGCAGTTTAATGGGGACCCAAGAGACCCAGTACTTC
TRBD1,TRBJ1-3,-,TRBV11-2,CASSRGQGGGNTIYF,TGTGCCAGCAGCCGGGGACAGGGCGGTGGAAACACCATATATTTT
-,TRBJ2-2,-,TRBV7-9,CASSLFLAVTGELFF,TGTGCCAGCAGCTTATTTTTAGCGGTCACCGGGGAGCTGTTTTTT
-,TRBJ1-1,-,TRBV15,CATSSVQGLNTEAFF,TGTGCCACCAGCAGCGTACAGGGCTTGAACACTGAAGCTTTCTTT
-,TRBJ2-7,-,TRBV12-3/TRBV12-4,CASSFAGEQYF,TGTGCCAGCAGTTTTGCCGGGGAGCAGTACTTC
-,TRBJ1-3,-,TRBV5-5,CASSGVSDLSSGNTIYF,TGTGCCAGCTCGGGGGTCTCGGACCTAAGCTCTGGAAACACCATATATTTT
TRBD1,TRBJ1-1,many,TRBV7-3,CASSLNRGGEAFF,TGTGCCAGCAGCTTAAACAGGGGCGGTGAAGCTTTCTTT
-,TRBJ1-1,many,TRBV7-8,CASSFYQNTEAFF,TGTGCCAGCAGCTTCTACCAGAACACTGAAGCTTTCTTT
-,TRBJ1-4,-,TRBV4-1,CASSQVAVGTNEKLFF,TGCGCCAGCAGCCAAGTGGCAGTTGGAACTAATGAAAAACTGTTTTTT
-,TRBJ2-7,once,TRBV15,CATSSRRDVDYEQYF,TGTGCCACCAGCAGCCGCCGGGACGTTGACTACGAGCAGTACTTC
TRBD2,TRBJ2-5,-,TRBV20-1,CSARLAGGPVETQYF,TGCAGTGCTAGACTAGCGGGGGGGCCGGTCGAGACCCAGTACTTC
-,TRBJ2-3,-,TRBV7-9,CASSLQEGRADTQYF,TGTGCCAGCAGCTTACAGGAAGGGCGAGCAGATACGCAGTATTTT
-,TRBJ1-1,many,TRBV7-9,CASSLLPSAFF,TGTGCCAGCAGCTTACTCCCTTCGGCTTTCTTT
-,TRBJ2-2,few,TRBV19,CASSTATVNTGELFF,TGTGCCAGTAGTACGGCGACGGTGAACACCGGGGAGCTGTTTTTT
TRBD1,TRBJ1-5,few,TRBV24-1,CASSYRGSRGQYSNQPQHF,TGTGCCAGCAGTTACAGGGGATCCAGGGGGCAATATAGCAATCAGCCCCAGCATTTT
-,TRBJ1-2,few,TRBV20-1,CSARDRRRTAGYTF,TGCAGTGCTAGAGATCGGAGGCGAACGGCTGGCTACACCTTC
TRBD2,TRBJ2-7,-,TRBV7-6,CASSPRGGGAYEQYF,TGTGCCAGCAGCCCCCGGGGGGGAGGGGCCTACGAGCAGTACTTC
-,TRBJ2-5,-,TRBV2,CASKKTRGETQYF,TGTGCCAGCAAGAAAACGAGGGGGGAGACCCAGTACTTC
-,TRBJ1-5,-,TRBV25-1,CASSDGGTYQPQHF,TGTGCCAGCAGTGATGGGGGGACCTATCAGCCCCAGCATTTT
TRBD2,TRBJ2-5,few,TRBV24-1,CASSYSILAGGDKETQYF,TGTGCCAGCAGTTACTCGATCCTAGCGGGAGGCGACAAAGAGACCCAGTACTTC
-,TRBJ1-6,many,TRBV7-8,CASSLVSSSYNSPLHF,TGTGCCAGCAGCTTAGTATCTAGCTCCTATAATTCACCCCTCCACTTT